Presented here are 20 T cell receptor beta chains from one specimen sequenced in a study of shared clonotypes between healthy human individuals. Libraries were prepared by immunoSEQ multiplex PCR; TCRdb keeps only in-frame clonotypes and omits some of them. This table holds 640,000 or so clones, about two thirds found once. Sequencing input: memory CD4+ T cells sorted from blood. The subset is: CD45RA-negative fraction. These receptors came from a woman in her 30s in good health.

The chain has TRBV2 and TRBJ2-7, with D perhaps assigned TRBD1 or TRBD2 (7 bases each). Germline values: CDR1 SNHLY, CDR2 FYNNEI. V shed 6 bases and J shed 2 bases, with 23 bases lying between them. The CDR3 contains 17 residues. CDR3 DNA sequence: TGTGCCAGCAGGGCTCGATACAGGGGCGGGGGTCCCTACGAGCAGTACTTC. The encoded protein is CASRARYRGGGPYEQYF.

The chain links TRBV6-5 to TRBJ2-1; 7 nucleotides align to TRBD2. Germline V gene sequence: CDR1 MNHEY, CDR2 SVGAGI. The CDR3 has 14 amino acids. With V trimmed by 6 bases and J by 10 bases, 12 bases remained unmatched. CDR3 nucleotide sequence: TGTGCCAGCAGCCGGGACTACCGATCTGGGGAGCAGTTCTTC. It codes for CASSRDYRSGEQFF.

V is TRBV28 and J is TRBJ2-5; D ambiguous. Trimming left V 7 bases short and J 1 base short, with 10 bases between. Germline CDR1 is MDHEN and CDR2 is SYDVKM. The length of the CDR3 is 13 residues. CDR3 region: CASTRWLQETQYF. As DNA, the CDR3 is TGTGCCAGCACCCGGTGGCTCCAAGAGACCCAGTACTTC.

The genes are TRBV5-1 and TRBJ2-1; a possible D gene is TRBD1 (5 bases). V lost 0 bases, J lost 7 bases, and 17 bases lay in between. Germline V lookup: CDR1 SGHRS, CDR2 YFSETQ. The CDR3 spans 16 residues. The CDR3 nucleotides read TGCGCCAGCAGCTTGGCCGGGTCAGGGCCACGGAATGAGCAGTTCTTC. Translated, it gives CASSLAGSGPRNEQFF.

V gene TRBV6-5 combines with J gene TRBJ2-6; D perhaps matches TRBD2 (6 bases). Germline V gene data show CDR1 as MNHEY and CDR2 as SVGAGI. This CDR3 is 15 amino acids long. Trimming removed 5 bases at V and 0 bases at J, with 8 bases between. The CDR3 DNA reads TGTGCCAGCAGTCTTAGCGGCTCTGGGGCCAACGTCCTGACTTTC. As protein: CASSLSGSGANVLTF.

The rearrangement links TRBV28 to TRBJ2-3, with 7 bases aligning to TRBD1. There are 14 residues in the CDR3. Germline CDR1 is MDHEN and CDR2 is SYDVKM. V dropped 2 bases and J dropped 6; count of bases not matched to a gene: 5. The CDR3 coding sequence is TGTGCCAGCAGTTTAGGAGAGGGGGCCGATACGCAGTATTTT. This translates into CASSLGEGADTQYF. The entire variable domain, with the rest obtained from reference TRBV28 and TRBJ2-3, is as follows: DVKVTQSSRYLVKRTGEKVFLECVQDMDHENMFWYRQDPGLGLRLIYFSYDVKMKEKGDIPEGYSVSREKKERFSLILESASTNQTSMYLCASSLGEGADTQYFGPGTRLTVL.

The CDR3 is CASSVETGGHNEQFF. CDR3 in DNA: TGTGCCAGCAGCGTAGAAACGGGAGGACACAATGAGCAGTTCTTC. The rearrangement links TRBV9 to TRBJ2-1; 7 bases are shared with TRBD2. The CDR3 contains 15 residues. CDR1 SGDLS and CDR2 YYNGEE come from the germline V gene. With 0 bases clipped from V and 5 bases from J, the junction kept 5 bases outside the gene matches. Full variable domain (rest looked up from reference TRBV9 and TRBJ2-1): DSGVTQTPKHLITATGQRVTLRCSPRSGDLSVYWYQQSLDQGLQFLIQYYNGEERAKGNILERFSAQQFPDLHSELNLSSLELGDSALYFCASSVETGGHNEQFFGPGTRLTVL.

The chain recombines TRBV7-2 with TRBJ2-7, with a tentative D call TRBD2 (6 bases). The CDR3 is 15 residues long. V lost 1 base to trimming and J lost 4 bases, with 14 bases between them. The V gene's germline CDR1 is SGHTA and CDR2 FQGNSA. CDR3: CASSLGPTGAYEQYF. The DNA of the CDR3 is TGTGCCAGCAGCTTAGGTCCGACGGGAGCTTACGAGCAGTACTTC.

The genes are TRBV9 and TRBJ2-5; 8 bases fit TRBD2. Trimming took 3 bases from V and 5 from J; bases not matched to a gene: 12. Germline V CDR1 and CDR2: SGDLS, YYNGEE. This CDR3 comprises 16 residues. The CDR3 reads CASSAGAGDYLETQYF. The CDR3 DNA sequence: TGTGCCAGCAGCGCGGGAGCGGGAGATTACTTGGAGACCCAGTACTTC.

This chain's CDR3 is CASSTLAGGYNEQFF. CDR3 bases: TGTGCCAGCAGTACCCTGGCGGGAGGCTACAATGAGCAGTTCTTC. The rearrangement links TRBV6-4 to TRBJ2-1, with 8 nucleotides matching TRBD2. Trimming took 5 bases from V and 3 from J; bases not matched to a gene: 6. The CDR3 runs 15 residues. Germline V gene sequence: CDR1 MRHNA, CDR2 SNTAGT.

This clone has more than one count but fewer than ten. This rearrangement joins TRBV25-1 to TRBJ1-5; D not resolved. CDR3 length equals 13 residues. Trimming left V 5 bases short and J 4 bases short, with 9 bases between. Germline V gene sequence: CDR1 MGHDK, CDR2 SYGVNS. The CDR3 DNA follows: TGTGCCAGCAGTTACGGCAATAATCAGCCCCAGCATTTT. It codes for CASSYGNNQPQHF.

The CDR3 nucleotides read TGCGCCAGCAGCTTGGTCCCCGGGACAACCTACGAGCAGTACTTC. Translating it yields CASSLVPGTTYEQYF. The rearrangement joins TRBV5-1 to TRBJ2-7, with a weak D call TRBD1 (6 bases). Germline lookup yields CDR1 SGHRS and CDR2 YFSETQ. The length of the CDR3 is 15 residues. Trimming cost V 0 bases and J 2 bases, with 12 bases left between them.

The chain has TRBV5-1 and TRBJ2-1, with 7 bases lining up with TRBD2. This CDR3 spans 15 amino acids. The germline V gene has CDR1 SGHRS and CDR2 YFSETQ. With 7 bases clipped from V and 7 bases from J, the junction kept 14 bases outside the gene matches. CDR3 nucleotides: TGCGCCAGCGAACAGAGCGGGGCTTTGGAGAATGAGCAGTTCTTC. It specifies CASEQSGALENEQFF.

This clone was detected once. V gene TRBV2 combines with J gene TRBJ2-2; D not resolved. CDR1 is SNHLY and CDR2 is FYNNEI in the germline V gene. Trimming shortened V by 2 bases and J by 1 base, and 8 bases separated the two germline ends. CDR3 length: 15 amino acids. The CDR3 protein is CASSEQALNTGELFF. The CDR3 region has the DNA TGTGCCAGCAGTGAACAAGCGTTGAACACCGGGGAGCTGTTTTTT.

The V and J genes are TRBV29-1 and TRBJ1-1, with 8 bases that match TRBD1. V was pared by 6 bases and J by 4 bases, with 7 bases of the junction left unmatched. The CDR3 is made up of 13 amino acids. CDR1 and CDR2 from the germline V gene are SQVTM and ANQGSEA. The CDR3 loop reads CSVSGQETTEAFF. Written as DNA, the CDR3 is TGCAGCGTCTCGGGACAGGAAACCACTGAAGCTTTCTTT.

The chain joins TRBV10-3 to TRBJ1-1, with 12 bases aligning to TRBD1. V gave up 11 bases and J gave up 1 base; unmatched junction bases: 8. This CDR3 spans 15 amino acids. Germline assignment: CDR1 ENHRY and CDR2 SYGVKD. The CDR3 here is CAVGQGADGNTEAFF. DNA of the CDR3: TGTGCCGTGGGACAGGGGGCTGACGGGAACACTGAAGCTTTCTTT.

The J gene is TRBJ1-3, the V gene TRBV18, with D unclear. CDR3 length: 17 amino acids. The V gene lost 2 bases and the J gene lost 2 bases, with 16 bases spanning the gap. CDR1 and CDR2 (germline): KGHSH, LQKENI. This CDR3 reads CASSPYRGEATGNTIYF. The CDR3 DNA follows: TGTGCCAGCTCACCATACCGGGGAGAAGCAACTGGAAACACCATATATTTT.

This clone was detected a few times. The chain joins TRBV7-9 to TRBJ1-4; weak D call: TRBD1 (5 bases). The CDR3 is 15 amino acids. V was clipped by 5 bases and J by 8 bases, with 18 bases between them. Germline lookup yields CDR1 SEHNR and CDR2 FQNEAQ (reference sequence). CDR3 amino acids: CASSRGTGVFEKLFF. The CDR3 bases are TGTGCCAGCAGCAGAGGGACGGGGGTGTTCGAAAAACTGTTTTTT.

The rearrangement links TRBV18 to TRBJ1-1, with D hard to call. With 5 bases removed from V and 1 base from J, the gap between germline ends came to 14 bases. This CDR3 has 15 residues. Looked up from germline, CDR1 is KGHSH and CDR2 is LQKENI. This CDR3 reads CASSSTRGPNTEAFF. In DNA, the CDR3 is TGTGCCAGCTCATCCACGCGAGGGCCGAACACTGAAGCTTTCTTT.

Ten or more counts support this clone. V usage is TRBV28 and J usage is TRBJ2-7; either TRBD1 or TRBD2 may supply D (6 bases each). The CDR3 spans 14 residues. Germline V gene sequence: CDR1 MDHEN, CDR2 SYDVKM. Trimming stripped 2 bases from V and 2 bases from J, with 10 bases between. For the CDR3, the DNA is TGTGCCAGCAGTTTAGTAGGGGGGACCTACGAGCAGTACTTC. This translates into CASSLVGGTYEQYF.